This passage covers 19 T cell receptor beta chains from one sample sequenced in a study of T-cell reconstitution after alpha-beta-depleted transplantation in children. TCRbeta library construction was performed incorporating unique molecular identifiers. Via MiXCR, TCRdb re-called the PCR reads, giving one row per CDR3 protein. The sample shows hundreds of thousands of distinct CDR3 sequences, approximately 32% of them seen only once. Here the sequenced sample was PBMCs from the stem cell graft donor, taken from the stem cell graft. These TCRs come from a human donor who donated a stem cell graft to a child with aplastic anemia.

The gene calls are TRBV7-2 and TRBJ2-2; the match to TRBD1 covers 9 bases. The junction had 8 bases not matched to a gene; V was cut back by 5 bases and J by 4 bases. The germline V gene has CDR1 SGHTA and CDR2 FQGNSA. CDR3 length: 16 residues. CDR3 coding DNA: TGTGCCAGCAGCATCCAACAGGGGGCGGGCACCGGGGAGCTGTTTTTT. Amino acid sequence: CASSIQQGAGTGELFF.

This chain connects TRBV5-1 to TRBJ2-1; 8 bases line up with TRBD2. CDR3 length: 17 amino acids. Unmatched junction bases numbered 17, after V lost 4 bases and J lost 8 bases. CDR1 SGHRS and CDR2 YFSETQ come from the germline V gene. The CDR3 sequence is CASSGAAAGASGDEQFF. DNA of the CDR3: TGCGCCAGCAGCGGGGCGGCAGCGGGAGCCAGTGGTGATGAGCAGTTCTTC.

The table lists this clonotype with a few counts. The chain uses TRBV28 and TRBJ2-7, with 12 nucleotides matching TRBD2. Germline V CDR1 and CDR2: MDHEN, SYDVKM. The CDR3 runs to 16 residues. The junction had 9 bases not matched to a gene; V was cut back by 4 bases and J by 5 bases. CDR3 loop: CASSSSGRAPLNEQYF. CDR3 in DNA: TGTGCCAGCAGTTCTAGCGGGAGGGCCCCTTTGAACGAGCAGTACTTC.

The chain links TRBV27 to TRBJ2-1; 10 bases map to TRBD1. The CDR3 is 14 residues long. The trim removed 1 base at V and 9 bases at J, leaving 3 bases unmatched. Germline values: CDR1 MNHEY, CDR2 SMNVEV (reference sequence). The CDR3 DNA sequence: TGTGCCAGCAGTTTATTGGACAGGGGGTTTGAGCAGTTCTTC. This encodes CASSLLDRGFEQFF.

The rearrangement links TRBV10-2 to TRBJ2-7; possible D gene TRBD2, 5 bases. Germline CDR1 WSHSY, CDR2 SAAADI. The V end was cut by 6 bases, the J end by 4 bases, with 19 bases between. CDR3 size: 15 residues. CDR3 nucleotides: TGCGCCAGCAGCACTGGGAGTGTAACTATTTACGAGCAGTACGTC. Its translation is CASSTGSVTIYEQYV.

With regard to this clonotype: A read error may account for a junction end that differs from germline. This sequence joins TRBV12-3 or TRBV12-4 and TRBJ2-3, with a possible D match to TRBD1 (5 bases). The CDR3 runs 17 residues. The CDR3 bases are TGTGCCAGCAGTTTAGCCCCTGGGGCGGAACCCACATATACGCAGTATTTT. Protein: CASSLAPGAEPTYTQYF.

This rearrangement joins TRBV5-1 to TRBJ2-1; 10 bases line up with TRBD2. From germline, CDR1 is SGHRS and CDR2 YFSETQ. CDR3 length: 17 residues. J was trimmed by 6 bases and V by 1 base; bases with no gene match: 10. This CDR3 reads CASSLTGLAFVGNEQFF. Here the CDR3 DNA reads TGCGCCAGCAGCTTGACGGGACTAGCGTTCGTGGGCAATGAGCAGTTCTTC.

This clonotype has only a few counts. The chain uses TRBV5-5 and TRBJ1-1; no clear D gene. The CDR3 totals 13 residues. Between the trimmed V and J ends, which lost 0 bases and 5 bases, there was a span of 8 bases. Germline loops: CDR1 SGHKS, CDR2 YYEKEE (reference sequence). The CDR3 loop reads CASSLDEGTEAFF. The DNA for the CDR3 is TGTGCCAGCAGCTTGGATGAAGGGACTGAAGCTTTCTTT.

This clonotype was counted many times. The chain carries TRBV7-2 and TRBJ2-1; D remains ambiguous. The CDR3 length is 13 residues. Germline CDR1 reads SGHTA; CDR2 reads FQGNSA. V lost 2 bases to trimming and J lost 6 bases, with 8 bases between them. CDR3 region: CASSLPGSNEQFF. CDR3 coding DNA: TGTGCCAGCAGCTTACCAGGAAGCAATGAGCAGTTCTTC.

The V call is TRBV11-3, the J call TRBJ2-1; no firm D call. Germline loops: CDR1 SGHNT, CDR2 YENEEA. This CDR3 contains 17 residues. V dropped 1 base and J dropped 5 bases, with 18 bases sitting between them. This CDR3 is CASSLGTTTPHNNEQFF. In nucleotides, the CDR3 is TGTGCCAGCAGCTTAGGGACCACGACTCCCCATAACAATGAGCAGTTCTTC.

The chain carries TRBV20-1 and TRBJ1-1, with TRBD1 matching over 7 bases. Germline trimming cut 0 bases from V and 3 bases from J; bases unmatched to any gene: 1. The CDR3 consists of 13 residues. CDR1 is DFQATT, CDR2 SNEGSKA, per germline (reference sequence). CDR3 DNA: TGCAGTGCTAGAGACGACAGGGACACTGAAGCTTTCTTT. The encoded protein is CSARDDRDTEAFF.

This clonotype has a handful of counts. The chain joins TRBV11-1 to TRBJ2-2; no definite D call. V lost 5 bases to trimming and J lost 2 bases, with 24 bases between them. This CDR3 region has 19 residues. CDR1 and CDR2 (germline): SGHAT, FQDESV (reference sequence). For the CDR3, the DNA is TGTGCCAGCAGCGCTTATAATTTCTGGGATAACAGAAACACCGGGGAGCTGTTTTTT. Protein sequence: CASSAYNFWDNRNTGELFF.

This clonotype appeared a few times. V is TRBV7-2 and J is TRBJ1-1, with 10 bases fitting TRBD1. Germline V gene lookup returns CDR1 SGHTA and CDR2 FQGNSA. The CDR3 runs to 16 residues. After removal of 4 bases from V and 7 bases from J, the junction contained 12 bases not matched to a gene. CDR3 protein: CASSWTGTGARDEAFF. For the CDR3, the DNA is TGTGCCAGCAGCTGGACCGGGACAGGGGCCCGGGATGAAGCTTTCTTT.

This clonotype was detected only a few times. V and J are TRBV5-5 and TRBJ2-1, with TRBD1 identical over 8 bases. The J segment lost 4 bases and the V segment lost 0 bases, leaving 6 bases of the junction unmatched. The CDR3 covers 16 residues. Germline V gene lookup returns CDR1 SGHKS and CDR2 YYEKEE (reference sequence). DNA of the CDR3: TGTGCCAGCAGCTTGGTAGGACAGGGTCTATACAATGAGCAGTTCTTC. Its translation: CASSLVGQGLYNEQFF.

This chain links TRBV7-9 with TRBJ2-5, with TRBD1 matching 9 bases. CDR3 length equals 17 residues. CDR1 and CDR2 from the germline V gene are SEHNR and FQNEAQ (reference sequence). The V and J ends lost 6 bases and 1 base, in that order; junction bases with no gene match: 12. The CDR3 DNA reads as TGTGCCAGCAGTCCGGAGTGGGACAGGGTCCCCCAAGAGACCCAGTACTTC. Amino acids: CASSPEWDRVPQETQYF.

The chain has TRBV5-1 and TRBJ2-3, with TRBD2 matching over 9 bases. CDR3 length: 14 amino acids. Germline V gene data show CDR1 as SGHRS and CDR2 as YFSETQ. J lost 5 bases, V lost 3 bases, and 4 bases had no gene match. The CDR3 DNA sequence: TGCGCCAGCAGCTCGCTAGCGGGACTAGATACGCAGTATTTT. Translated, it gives CASSSLAGLDTQYF.

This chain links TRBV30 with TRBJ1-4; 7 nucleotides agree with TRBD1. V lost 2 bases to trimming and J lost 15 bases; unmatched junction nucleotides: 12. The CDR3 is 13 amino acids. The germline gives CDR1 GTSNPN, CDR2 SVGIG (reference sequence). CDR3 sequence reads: CAWSREGAHQMFF. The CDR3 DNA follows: TGTGCCTGGAGTCGCGAGGGGGCGCATCAGATGTTTTTT.

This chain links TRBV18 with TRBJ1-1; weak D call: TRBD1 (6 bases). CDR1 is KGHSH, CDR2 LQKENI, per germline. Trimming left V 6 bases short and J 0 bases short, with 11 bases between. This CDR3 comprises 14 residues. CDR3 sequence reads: CASSDGGMNTEAFF. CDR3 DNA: TGTGCCAGCTCCGACGGGGGCATGAACACTGAAGCTTTCTTT.

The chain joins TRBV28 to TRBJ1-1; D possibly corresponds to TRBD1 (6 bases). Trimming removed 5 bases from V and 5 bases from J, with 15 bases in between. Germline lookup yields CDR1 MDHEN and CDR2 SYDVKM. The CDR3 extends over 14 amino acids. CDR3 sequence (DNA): TGTGCCAGCAGTCGTATACAGGGTTTGACTGAAGCTTTCTTT. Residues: CASSRIQGLTEAFF.